This T cell receptor (beta chain) was recorded in a study of blood T cell repertoires in COVID-19. Study-level information: Both acute and convalescent COVID-19 samples were obtained from the United States, Italy and Spain.

Recruitment covered about 25 US areas and drew participants whose ages spanned about 18 to 89 years. Assignments of participants to cohorts depended upon their own reported clinical history. Sequencing used immunoSEQ multiplex PCR; TCRdb keeps in-frame clones, though not all of them. Among 400,000 to 550,000 clones listed, roughly nine tenths were seen once. Points on this clone: The identical CDR3 is also encoded by other nucleotide sequences in the sample.

With V trimmed by 6 bases and J by 1 base, 0 bases remained unmatched. CDR3 length: 13 residues. The clonotype comes from a woman aged 18 to 35 with acute COVID-19. The chain carries TRBV12-3 or TRBV12-4 and TRBJ1-1, with 9 bases lining up with TRBD1. Source material: PBMCs or T cells enriched from blood (not recorded which). DNA of the CDR3: TGTGCCAGCAGGGGACAGGGGAACACTGAAGCTTTCTTT. Its protein is CASRGQGNTEAFF.